The next 10 T cell receptor beta chains were all read from a single sample in a study of neurological immune-mediated disorders. As to time point: longitudinal time-point 2. One entry per CDR3 protein results from TCRdb running MiXCR on the 5' RACE reads. Of under 40,000 distinct CDR3 sequences in the sample, 10% to 15% were seen once. The specimen was PBMCs. The source of these receptors is a woman aged 35 to 49 in good health.

Ten or more counts support this clonotype. The chain has TRBV5-1 and TRBJ2-7; TRBD2 matches at 7 bases. With 0 bases clipped from V and 3 bases from J, the junction kept 6 bases outside the gene matches. Germline CDR1 SGHRS, CDR2 YFSETQ. The CDR3 is 15 amino acids. The CDR3 loop reads CASSLVPSGVYEQYF. As DNA, the CDR3 is TGCGCCAGCAGCTTGGTCCCTAGCGGTGTCTACGAGCAGTACTTC.

The V call is TRBV5-1, the J call TRBJ2-7, with a tentative D call TRBD1 (7 bases). CDR1 and CDR2 (germline): SGHRS, YFSETQ. The length of the CDR3 is 15 residues. The ends were cut back, 2 bases at V and 3 bases at J, with 15 bases in the middle. The CDR3 spells CASSLGGGLGYEQYF. CDR3 coding DNA: TGCGCCAGCAGCTTAGGAGGGGGCCTCGGCTACGAGCAGTACTTC.

This clonotype was picked up many times. The chain employs TRBV29-1 and TRBJ2-7; 9 positions agree with TRBD2. This CDR3 has 15 residues. Germline CDR1 SQVTM, CDR2 ANQGSEA. The V gene end was trimmed by 6 bases and the J gene end by 1 base; junction bases not matched to a gene: 10. The CDR3 coding sequence is TGCAGCGTCATTCCCTTAGCGGGAGCGTCCTACGAGCAGTACTTC. It codes for CSVIPLAGASYEQYF.

This clonotype showed up many times. The chain uses TRBV5-1 and TRBJ1-1; 11 positions match TRBD1. V trimming: 4 bases; J trimming: 4 bases; junction bases outside the gene matches: 3. This CDR3 region has 14 residues. CDR1 SGHRS and CDR2 YFSETQ come from the germline V gene. CDR3 DNA sequence: TGCGCCAGCAGCACGGGACAGGGGGTCACTGAAGCTTTCTTT. Protein: CASSTGQGVTEAFF.

Many counts were recorded for this clonotype. V gene TRBV20-1 combines with J gene TRBJ2-7, with TRBD2 matching 8 bases. Germline V gives CDR1 DFQATT, CDR2 SNEGSKA (reference sequence). The CDR3 covers 18 residues. Trimming removed 6 bases from V and 1 base from J; junction bases left unmatched: 20. Here the CDR3 reads CSAAPPAGVGGASYEQYF. The DNA of the CDR3 is TGCAGTGCCGCACCCCCAGCGGGAGTAGGTGGGGCGTCCTACGAGCAGTACTTC.

In its sample, this clonotype is medium-sized. The J gene is TRBJ1-4, the V gene TRBV5-6; no clear D. The V end lost 4 bases, the J end lost 4 bases, and 11 bases lay between the germline ends. Germline CDR1 reads SGHDT; CDR2 reads YYEEEE. This CDR3 has 14 residues. CDR3 region: CASSAGWGNEKLFF. In nucleotides, the CDR3 is TGTGCCAGCAGCGCTGGGTGGGGTAATGAAAAACTGTTTTTT.

In this sample, this clonotype turned up many times. The chain uses TRBV7-2 and TRBJ1-5; TRBD1 aligns across 7 bases. This CDR3 is 15 amino acids long. Trimming removed 5 bases from V and 2 bases from J; junction bases left unmatched: 6. Germline CDR1 SGHTA, CDR2 FQGNSA. CDR3 DNA sequence: TGTGCCAGCAGCCATGGACAGGTGGGCAATCAGCCCCAGCATTTT. This encodes CASSHGQVGNQPQHF.

In its sample, this clonotype was seen many times. The chain employs TRBV20-1 and TRBJ2-3, with D possibly TRBD2 on 7 matching bases. V shed 2 bases and J shed 1 base, with 22 bases lying between them. Germline CDR1 DFQATT, CDR2 SNEGSKA (reference sequence). The CDR3 length is 18 residues. CDR3 nucleotides: TGCAGTGCTAGATTTCAGGGCGGGGGCCTAGCGGGCACAGATACGCAGTATTTT. Its protein is CSARFQGGGLAGTDTQYF.

The sample holds many counts of this clonotype. The chain has TRBV15 and TRBJ2-5; possibly TRBD2 for D (6 bases). The CDR3 totals 14 residues. Trimming shortened V by 4 bases and J by 5 bases, and 14 bases separated the two germline ends. CDR1 LNHNV and CDR2 YYDKDF come from the germline V gene (reference sequence). The CDR3 sequence is CATSTLGGEETQYF. The CDR3 nucleotides read TGTGCCACCAGCACACTAGGAGGGGAGGAGACCCAGTACTTC.

This clonotype appeared many times. The rearrangement uses TRBV5-5 and TRBJ1-2; D is undetermined. Germline V CDR1 and CDR2: SGHKS, YYEKEE (reference sequence). There are 11 residues in the CDR3. V lost 2 bases to trimming and J lost 8 bases, with 7 bases between them. In nucleotides, the CDR3 is TGTGCCAGCAGCTTCCTGGAGGGCTACACCTTC. It translates to CASSFLEGYTF.